The following is a T cell receptor (beta chain) sequence with its context. This clonotype was counted at least ten times. Its antigen specificity is not known. Base quality data are lacking; no much larger clone is found one base away. The sample is drawn from a study of blood T cells in healthy people across ages (dated by TCRdb to the mid-2010s). For context, the study as a whole: In model experiments, roughly one uniquely barcoded TCR beta cDNA molecule per two T cells was captured by template switching. Donors were grouped into four age groups: young (average approximately 16 years), middle-aged (about 38), aged (62) and long-lived (over 80). Donors of different ages were randomly distributed across sequencing lanes to avoid experimental bias. Age-related changes in TCR beta repertoire diversity were measured in the study by deep sequencing normalized with unique cDNA molecular identifiers. For two donors (one aged 18 to 30 and one aged 80 or older), the study analyzed two additional independent replicas of 1 million unique cDNA reads from the same blood draw. Overall results and qualifications from the work: Observed TCR beta diversity correlated strongly with the percentage of naive T cells measured by flow cytometry. Compared with the aged group, the long-lived group had more naive CD4+ T cells, fewer expanded clones and increased TCR diversity, a pattern suggesting age selection. Observed TCR beta diversity per million T cells fell roughly linearly with age, and a significant reduction was already apparent by age around 44. Because donor CMV infection status was unknown, age-related changes in expanded clonotypes were potentially confounded. Estimates of total diversity based on one million sequenced T cells were considered lower bounds and underestimates. Because profiling used bulk unsorted PBMCs, naive and antigen-experienced compartments could not be compared conclusively.

Donors were 39 systemically healthy Caucasian individuals from Russia aged 6 to 90 years. Each donor gave around 9 milliliters of peripheral blood, collected into EDTA-treated Vacutainer tubes. Ficoll-Paque density-gradient centrifugation was used to isolate PBMCs, with at least 7 million per sample. Trizol reagent was used to extract total RNA from PBMCs, with at least 6 micrograms per sample. For every donor, flow cytometry on a PBMC aliquot measured the percentage of naive CD45RAhigh/CD27high T cells. Library generation was performed with 5' RACE. The run used an Illumina HiSeq 2500. A second PCR of about 6 to 11 cycles was performed with a sample-barcoded 5' primer and a J-beta primer mix. A unique molecular identifier was introduced onto each TCR beta cDNA molecule by a template-switch 5' adaptor carrying 12 random nucleotides. Each sample yielded at least 3 million CDR3-containing paired-end reads. First-strand cDNA synthesis was performed from all RNA using the Mint cDNA synthesis kit, with priming by a TRBC-specific oligonucleotide. After uracil-DNA glycosylase treatment, a first 18-cycle PCR used universal primers M1SS and BC2_uni_R on all cDNA. Per the source publication's procedure: Normalization of each sample was performed by random selection of 1 million high-quality reads, each carrying a distinct molecular identifier. Instead of being binned into consensus sequences, reads that shared molecular identifiers were thrown out. MiTCR, set to a Q25 quality threshold and the strictest error-elimination algorithm, was used for CDR3 identification, clonotype clustering and error correction. Lower-bound total TCR beta diversity was estimated with a nonparametric unseen species model using Euler transformation. Through fastp at Q25 and MiXCR, TCRdb rebuilt clones from the public reads, retaining in-frame beta chains. Duplicate CDR3 protein sequences are folded into a single record with the most common DNA and genes. V and J calls and clone size were set by TCRdb, not the authors. The sample table shows roughly 730,000 distinct CDR3 sequences, and 56% are seen once. The ten most abundant clones make up around 24% of the sample.

Sample: blood. The TCR originated in a man aged 35 to 55 in good health.

The nucleotide sequence reads as follows: TGTGCCAGCAGCTTGACGTTTGGGGACCCCGAGTTCTTC. Its product reads: CASSLTFGDPEFF. The chain couples TRBV7-2 to TRBJ2-1; the D gene could be TRBD1 or TRBD2, each one agreeing over 5 bases. A distance of 17 bases separates the germline ends of V and J, which lose 3 bases and 14 bases respectively. CDR1 and CDR2 are drawn from the germline V gene: SGHTA, FQGNSA. Including cysteine and phenylalanine, the CDR3 has 13 amino acids. Just CDR3 DNA is preserved here, 39 bases in frame from base 1.